This TCR beta chain originates from a study of blood T cell repertoires in COVID-19. Overall study: Samples taken during acute and convalescent COVID-19 were collected in the United States, Italy and Spain.

This CDR3 is built from 18 residues. Germline assignment: CDR1 SGHVS and CDR2 FNYEAQ. Trimming took off 0 bases at V and 8 bases at J, with 22 bases between the two ends. As handled by the study authors: Using reference gene primer amplification, nucleated cell counts were estimated. Sequenced by immunoSEQ multiplex PCR; TCRdb stores in-frame clones only, minus some. From that table come the V and J calls and clone size; the DNA was used to work out D and trimming. The sample has about 45,000 clones; 83% are singletons. This TCR was recovered from a man aged 80 or over in a cohort sampled during active COVID-19. Sequenced input: peripheral blood. The V gene is TRBV7-6, the J gene TRBJ1-4; possible D gene TRBD1, 5 bases. The CDR3 bases are TGTGCCAGCAGCTTAGCCTTTCCCGTGGGGGGATCACGCGAAAAACTGTTTTTT. As protein: CASSLAFPVGGSREKLFF.